What follows are 21 T cell receptor beta chains derived from one specimen sequenced in a study of CD8 T cells in Susac syndrome. RNA totalling about 0.45 to 1 ug underwent reverse transcription with random hexamers. TCRdb reanalysed the immunoSEQ multiplex PCR reads using MiXCR and keeps one entry per CDR3 protein. The sample shows some 120,000 distinct CDR3 sequences, approximately 89% of them seen only once. Sequencing input: CD8+ T cells from PBMCs. The origin of the receptors is a human donor with multiple sclerosis.

This clonotype showed up just once. Here the CDR3 DNA reads TGTGCCAGCGGAGGCCCGGGGACTACCAATGAGCAGTTCTTC. Translating gives CASGGPGTTNEQFF. This chain joins TRBV2 and TRBJ2-1; 7 bases are shared with TRBD2. Trimming cost V 8 bases and J 6 bases; bases outside gene matches: 10. This CDR3 is 14 amino acids long. Germline lookup yields CDR1 SNHLY and CDR2 FYNNEI.

This clonotype was observed a single time. This chain links TRBV9 with TRBJ2-1, with TRBD2 matching 9 bases. Germline V CDR1 and CDR2: SGDLS, YYNGEE. V gave up 6 bases and J gave up 8 bases; unmatched junction bases: 9. There are 14 residues in the CDR3. CDR3 coding DNA: TGTGCCAGCAATGGTGGCGGGAGGGCAGATGAGCAGTTCTTC. This translates into CASNGGGRADEQFF.

In its sample, this clonotype was seen once. This chain uses TRBV28 with TRBJ2-5; D gene unclear. The germline gives CDR1 MDHEN, CDR2 SYDVKM. V was cut by 7 bases and J by 5 bases, with 14 bases left in between. This CDR3 is built from 13 residues. The CDR3 is CASKVVGPETQYF. In DNA form, the CDR3 reads TGTGCCAGCAAAGTGGTGGGTCCGGAGACCCAGTACTTC.

V is TRBV29-1 and J is TRBJ2-1; D may be TRBD1 (6 bases). V lost 3 bases and J 6 bases, leaving 15 bases between the germline ends. There are 14 residues in the CDR3. Germline values: CDR1 SQVTM, CDR2 ANQGSEA. Here the CDR3 reads CSVESGVGVNEQFF. The DNA of the CDR3 is TGCAGCGTTGAGTCAGGGGTCGGGGTCAATGAGCAGTTCTTC.

This rearrangement joins TRBV6-2 or TRBV6-3 to TRBJ2-1; D remains ambiguous. The CDR3 extends over 13 amino acids. The ends were cut back, 0 bases at V and 10 bases at J, with 10 bases in the middle. CDR1 MNHEY and CDR2 SVGEGT come from the germline V gene. The CDR3 bases are TGTGCCAGCAGTTACTCGAAGTGGGGAGAGCAGTTCTTC. This codes for CASSYSKWGEQFF.

The chain couples TRBV27 to TRBJ2-7; TRBD1 aligns across 11 bases. Trimming removed 3 bases from V and 6 bases from J; junction bases left unmatched: 4. Germline CDR1 MNHEY, CDR2 SMNVEV (reference sequence). This CDR3 contains 14 residues. The CDR3 loop is CASSFWTGGGEQYF. DNA for the CDR3: TGTGCCAGCAGTTTCTGGACAGGGGGCGGCGAGCAGTACTTC.

This clonotype appeared a single time. The chain couples TRBV29-1 to TRBJ2-1; TRBD1 matches 7 bases. The CDR3 totals 12 residues. Trimming took 5 bases from V and 7 from J; bases not matched to a gene: 5. From germline, CDR1 is SQVTM and CDR2 ANQGSEA. The CDR3 DNA follows: TGCAGCGTTACTAAGGGGGCGAATGAGCAGTTCTTC. The encoded protein is CSVTKGANEQFF.

The rearrangement joins TRBV6-5 to TRBJ2-7; 9 nucleotides align to TRBD1. The CDR3 loop spans 15 amino acids. Per the germline V gene, CDR1 is MNHEY and CDR2 is SVGAGI. With V trimmed by 4 bases and J by 1 base, 5 bases remained unmatched. This CDR3 is CASSFSGTGSYEQYF. The DNA of the CDR3 is TGTGCCAGCAGTTTTTCCGGGACAGGGTCCTACGAGCAGTACTTC.

The chain uses TRBV3-1 and TRBJ2-7; a possible D gene is TRBD2 (5 bases). There are 16 residues in the CDR3. Per germline, CDR1 LGHDT and CDR2 YNNKEL (reference sequence). V dropped 2 bases and J dropped 0 bases, with 14 bases sitting between them. CDR3 in DNA: TGTGCCAGCAGCCAAAGGAGGCGGCACCGCTCCTACGAGCAGTACTTC. Translating gives CASSQRRRHRSYEQYF.

The chain links TRBV28 to TRBJ1-5; no reliable D call. Germline lookup yields CDR1 MDHEN and CDR2 SYDVKM. The CDR3 runs 11 residues. The V and J ends lost 3 bases and 6 bases respectively, with 3 bases between them. This CDR3 reads CASSLGQPQHF. DNA of the CDR3: TGTGCCAGCAGTTTGGGTCAGCCCCAGCATTTT.

This clonotype has only a few counts. The chain has TRBV29-1 and TRBJ2-7; 7 bases are shared with TRBD1. CDR3 length equals 12 residues. Per germline, CDR1 SQVTM and CDR2 ANQGSEA. V lost 7 bases to trimming and J lost 3 bases; unmatched junction nucleotides: 6. The DNA of the CDR3 is TGCAGCGGGGGACAGTCTGTCTACGAGCAGTACTTC. Its translation: CSGGQSVYEQYF.

V is TRBV29-1 and J is TRBJ2-7; no reliable D call. Trimming cost V 1 base and J 0 bases, with 7 bases left between them. This CDR3 has 13 amino acids. Germline-derived CDR1 and CDR2 are SQVTM and ANQGSEA. CDR3 nucleotide sequence: TGCAGCGTTGAAGGTGATAGCTCCTACGAGCAGTACTTC. Protein sequence: CSVEGDSSYEQYF.

There are a few counts of this clonotype. The CDR3 DNA follows: TGCAGCGTTGGGTCGCCGAATGCGCAGTATTTT. Protein: CSVGSPNAQYF. V and J are TRBV29-1 and TRBJ2-3; D ambiguous. Germline V lookup: CDR1 SQVTM, CDR2 ANQGSEA. V was shortened by 4 bases and J by 10 bases, with 12 bases between the two germline ends. The CDR3 is 11 amino acids.

V usage is TRBV7-9 and J usage is TRBJ1-2; D call uncertain. Looked up from germline, CDR1 is SEHNR and CDR2 is FQNEAQ (reference sequence). The CDR3 is 15 amino acids. V lost 4 bases and J 8 bases, leaving 20 bases between the germline ends. The CDR3 sequence: CASSSGSSPGWGYTF. CDR3 nucleotides: TGTGCCAGCAGCTCGGGCTCCTCCCCCGGGTGGGGCTACACCTTC.

The genes are TRBV4-1 and TRBJ2-7; D remains unclear. Germline CDR1 MGHRA, CDR2 YSYEKL. V lost 0 bases and J 7 bases, leaving 4 bases between the germline ends. There are 11 residues in the CDR3. The CDR3 loop reads CASSQDGEQYF. The CDR3 coding sequence is TGCGCCAGCAGCCAAGATGGAGAGCAGTACTTC.

V and J are TRBV27 and TRBJ1-2; D is undetermined. CDR1 and CDR2 (germline): MNHEY, SMNVEV (reference sequence). Trimming took 3 bases from V and 4 from J, leaving 9 bases between them. The CDR3 runs to 13 residues. The CDR3 reads CASSLGGPYGYTF. CDR3 nucleotide sequence: TGTGCCAGCAGTTTGGGTGGACCCTATGGCTACACCTTC.

The chain joins TRBV5-6 to TRBJ2-1; tentative D call: TRBD2 (5 bases). The CDR3 is 13 residues long. Germline V gene data show CDR1 as SGHDT and CDR2 as YYEEEE. Trimming removed 0 bases at V and 7 bases at J, with 8 bases between. The CDR3 nucleotides are TGTGCCAGCAGCTTGGGGGAGCGGAATGAGCAGTTCTTC. Translating gives CASSLGERNEQFF.

This chain connects TRBV7-2 to TRBJ2-5; D is perhaps TRBD1 (5 bases). Between the trimmed V and J ends, which lost 1 base and 2 bases, there was a span of 11 bases. Germline CDR1 and CDR2: SGHTA and FQGNSA. The CDR3 totals 15 residues. Written as DNA, the CDR3 is TGTGCCAGCAGCTTAGGGACAAACTCTCAAGAGACCCAGTACTTC. Translating it yields CASSLGTNSQETQYF.

This chain joins TRBV15 and TRBJ1-2; D is unresolved. V was cut by 7 bases and J by 6 bases, with 18 bases left in between. CDR3 length: 14 residues. Germline lookup yields CDR1 LNHNV and CDR2 YYDKDF (reference sequence). This CDR3 reads CATTLFGSEDGYTF. The CDR3 coding sequence is TGTGCCACCACGCTTTTTGGGAGTGAAGATGGCTACACCTTC.

This chain links TRBV13 with TRBJ2-7; 9 bases fit TRBD2. Germline CDR1 and CDR2: PRHDT and FYEKMQ (reference sequence). The CDR3 has 15 amino acids. V lost 3 bases and J lost 2; bases outside the gene matches: 5. The chain's CDR3 is CASSFSSGKPYEQYF. As DNA, the CDR3 is TGTGCCAGCAGCTTCTCTAGCGGGAAACCCTACGAGCAGTACTTC.

This chain links TRBV7-9 with TRBJ2-7; tentative D call: TRBD2 (5 bases). Germline CDR1 is SEHNR and CDR2 is FQNEAQ (reference sequence). The CDR3 covers 13 residues. V gave up 5 bases and J gave up 1 base, with 9 bases separating them. The DNA of the CDR3 is TGTGCCAGCAGCCCGGAGGCGTCCTACGAGCAGTACTTC. Its translation: CASSPEASYEQYF.